This T cell receptor (beta chain) is from a study of T cells after somatic rescue of genetic block. Per the germline V gene, CDR1 is MNHEY and CDR2 is SMNVEV (reference sequence). This CDR3 has 13 residues. V was trimmed by 5 bases and J by 2 bases, leaving 10 bases between them. Data came from immunoSEQ multiplex PCR; TCRdb stores just in-frame clones and leaves some out. The data contain 110,000 or so clones, around nine tenths of them singletons. The receptor comes from a woman between 18 and 29 years old. Sequenced sample: peripheral blood mononuclear cells (PBMCs). This chain links TRBV27 with TRBJ2-7; TRBD1 is a possible D gene (5 bases). The CDR3 spells CASSQGHPYEQYF. The CDR3 DNA is TGTGCCAGCAGTCAAGGACACCCCTACGAGCAGTACTTC.